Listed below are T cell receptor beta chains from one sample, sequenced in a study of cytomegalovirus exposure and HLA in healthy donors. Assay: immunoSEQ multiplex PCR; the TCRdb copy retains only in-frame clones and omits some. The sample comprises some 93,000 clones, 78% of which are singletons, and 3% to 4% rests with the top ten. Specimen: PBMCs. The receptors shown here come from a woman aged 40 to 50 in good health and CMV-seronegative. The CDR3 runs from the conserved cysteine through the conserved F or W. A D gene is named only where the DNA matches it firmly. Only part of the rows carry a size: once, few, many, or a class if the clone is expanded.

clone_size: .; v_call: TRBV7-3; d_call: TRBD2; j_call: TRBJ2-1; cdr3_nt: TGTGCCAGCAGCTTCTTTGGCGGGAGCGATGAGCAGTTCTTC; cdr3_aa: CASSFFGGSDEQFF
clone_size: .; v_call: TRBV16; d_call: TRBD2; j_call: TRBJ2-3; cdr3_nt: TGTGCCAGCAGCCTAACACTAGCGGGAGGAGATACGCAGTATTTT; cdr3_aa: CASSLTLAGGDTQYF
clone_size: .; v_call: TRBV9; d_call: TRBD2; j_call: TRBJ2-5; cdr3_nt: TGTGCCAGCAGCGTTAGAGCGGGAGGGAAAGAGACCCAGTACTTC; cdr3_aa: CASSVRAGGKETQYF
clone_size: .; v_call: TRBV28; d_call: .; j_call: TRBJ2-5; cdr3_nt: TGTGCCAGCGGCGGGCTAGGGCGAGACTTC; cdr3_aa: CASGGLGRDF
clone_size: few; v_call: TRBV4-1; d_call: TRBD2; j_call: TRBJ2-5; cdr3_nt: TGCGCCAGCAGCCAGGGGACTAGCGGGAGGGCTGAAGAGACCCAGTACTTC; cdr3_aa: CASSQGTSGRAEETQYF
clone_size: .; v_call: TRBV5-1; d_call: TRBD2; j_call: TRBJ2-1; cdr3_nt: TGCGCCAGCAAACCAGGGGCGGGAGGATACAATGAGCAGTTCTTC; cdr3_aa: CASKPGAGGYNEQFF
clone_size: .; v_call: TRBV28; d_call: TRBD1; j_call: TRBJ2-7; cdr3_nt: TGTGCCAGCAGTACATATATCCGGGACAGGCTCTACGAGCAGTACTTC; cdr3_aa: CASSTYIRDRLYEQYF
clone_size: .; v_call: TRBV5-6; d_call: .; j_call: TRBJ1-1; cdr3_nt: TGTGCCAGCTCCAAAGCGGGGGTGAACACTGAAGCTTTCTTT; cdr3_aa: CASSKAGVNTEAFF
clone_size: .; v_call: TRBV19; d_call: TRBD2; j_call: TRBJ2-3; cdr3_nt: TGTGCCAGTAGTAAACCCGGACTAGCGGGCTTTTATTCTAGCACAGATACGCAGTATTTT; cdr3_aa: CASSKPGLAGFYSSTDTQYF
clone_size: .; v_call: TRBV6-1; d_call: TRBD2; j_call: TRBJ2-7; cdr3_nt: TGTGCCAGCAGTGTTTTACTAGCGGAGAGCTCCTACGAGCAGTACTTC; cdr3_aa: CASSVLLAESSYEQYF
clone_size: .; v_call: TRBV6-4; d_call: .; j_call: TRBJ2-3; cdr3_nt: TGTGCCAGCAGTGTATCGTCGCAGGGAGATACGCAGTATTTT; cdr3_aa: CASSVSSQGDTQYF
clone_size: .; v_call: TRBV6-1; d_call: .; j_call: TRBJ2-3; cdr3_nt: TGTGCCAGCACCCGTAGAGTTAGCACAGATACGCAGTATTTT; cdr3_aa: CASTRRVSTDTQYF
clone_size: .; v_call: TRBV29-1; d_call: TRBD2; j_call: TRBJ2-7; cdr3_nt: TGCAGCGTTGAAGGGCGGGAGTCCTACGAGCAGTACTTC; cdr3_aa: CSVEGRESYEQYF
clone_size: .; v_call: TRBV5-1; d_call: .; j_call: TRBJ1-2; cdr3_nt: TGCGCCAGCAGCTTGGCCAGTTATGGCTACACCTTC; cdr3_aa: CASSLASYGYTF
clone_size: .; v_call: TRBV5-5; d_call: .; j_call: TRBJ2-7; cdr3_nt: TGTGCCAGCAGATTAGGGGCGTCCGAGCAGTACTTC; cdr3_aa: CASRLGASEQYF
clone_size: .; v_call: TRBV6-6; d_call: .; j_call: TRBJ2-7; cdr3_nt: TGTGCCAGCAGCTCTACGATCGTCCGGGAGAAAGACTTC; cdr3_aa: CASSSTIVREKDF
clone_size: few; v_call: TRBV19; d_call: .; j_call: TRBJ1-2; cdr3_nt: TGTGCCAGTTCCCAATGGGGCAGCAACTATGGCTACACCTTC; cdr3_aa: CASSQWGSNYGYTF
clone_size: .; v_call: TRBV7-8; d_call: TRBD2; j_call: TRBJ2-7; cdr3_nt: TGTGCCAGCAGCTTAAGTGGGACTACCTACGAGCAGTACTTC; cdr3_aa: CASSLSGTTYEQYF
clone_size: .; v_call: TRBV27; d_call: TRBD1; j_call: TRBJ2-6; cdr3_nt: TGTGCCAGCAGTAATAGACAGGGGGAATCTGGGGCCAACGTCCTGACTTTC; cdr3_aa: CASSNRQGESGANVLTF
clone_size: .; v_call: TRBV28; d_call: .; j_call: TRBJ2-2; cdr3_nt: TGTGCCCACAAAAGGCGGGAGAACACCGGGGAGCTGTTTTTT; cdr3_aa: CAHKRRENTGELFF
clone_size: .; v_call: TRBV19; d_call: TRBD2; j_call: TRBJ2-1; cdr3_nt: TGTGCCAGTAGTATTAGCGGGAGTGGCTATGAGCAGTTCTTC; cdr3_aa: CASSISGSGYEQFF
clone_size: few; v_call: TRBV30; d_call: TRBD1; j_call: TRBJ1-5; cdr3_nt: TGTGCCTGGCAGGGGGCGTCTCAGCCCCAGCATTTT; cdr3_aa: CAWQGASQPQHF
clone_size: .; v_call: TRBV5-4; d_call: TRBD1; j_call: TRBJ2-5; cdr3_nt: TGTGCCAGCAGCTTTACAGGGGGCGAGACCCAGTACTTC; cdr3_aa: CASSFTGGETQYF
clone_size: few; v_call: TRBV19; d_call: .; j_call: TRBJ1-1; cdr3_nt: TGTGCGGTTGGGCAGGGGTGGACTGAAGCTTTCTTT; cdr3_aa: CAVGQGWTEAFF
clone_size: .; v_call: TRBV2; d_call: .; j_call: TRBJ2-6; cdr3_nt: TGTGCCAGCAGTGACAGGAACTCTGGGGCCAACGTCCTGACTTTC; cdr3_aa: CASSDRNSGANVLTF
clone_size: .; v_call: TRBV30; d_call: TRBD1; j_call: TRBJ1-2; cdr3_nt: TGTGCCTGGAGGATGGTTGGGACAGCGCTCCTTAACTATGGCTACACCTTC; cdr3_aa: CAWRMVGTALLNYGYTF
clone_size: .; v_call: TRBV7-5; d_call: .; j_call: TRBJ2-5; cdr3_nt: TGTGTCAGAAGTCCCCGACTAGCGGAAGAGACCCAGTACTTC; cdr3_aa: CVRSPRLAEETQYF
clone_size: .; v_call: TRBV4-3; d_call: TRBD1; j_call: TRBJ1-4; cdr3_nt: TGCGCCAGCAGCCAAACGAGACAGGGGAATGAAAAACTGTTTTTT; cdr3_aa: CASSQTRQGNEKLFF
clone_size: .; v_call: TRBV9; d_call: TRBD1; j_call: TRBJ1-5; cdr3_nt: TGTGCCAGCAGCGCATCACGGGACAGGGAGGGGCAGCCCCAGCATTTT; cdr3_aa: CASSASRDREGQPQHF
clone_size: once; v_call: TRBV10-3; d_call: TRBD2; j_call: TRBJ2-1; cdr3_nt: TGTGCCATCAGTGAGTCAAGCGGGACCTACAATGAGCAGTTCTTC; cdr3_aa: CAISESSGTYNEQFF
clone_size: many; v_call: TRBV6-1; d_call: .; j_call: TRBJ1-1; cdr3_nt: TGTGCCAGCAGTGGCCGACAGATGATGAACACTGAAGCTTTCTTT; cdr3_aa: CASSGRQMMNTEAFF
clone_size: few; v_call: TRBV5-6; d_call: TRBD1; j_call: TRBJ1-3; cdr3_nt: TGTGCCAGCAGCTTGGGGTCCCGGGACAGAGGAAACACCATATATTTT; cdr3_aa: CASSLGSRDRGNTIYF
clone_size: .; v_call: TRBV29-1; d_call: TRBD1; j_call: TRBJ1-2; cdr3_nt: TGCAGCGTGAGGGGACAGAACTATGGCTACACCTTC; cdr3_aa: CSVRGQNYGYTF
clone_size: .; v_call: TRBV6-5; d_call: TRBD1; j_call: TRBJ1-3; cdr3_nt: TGTGCCAGCAGACTGACAGGGACCTCTGGAAACACCATATATTTT; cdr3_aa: CASRLTGTSGNTIYF
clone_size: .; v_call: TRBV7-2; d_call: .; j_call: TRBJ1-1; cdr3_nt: TGTGCCAGCAGCTGGACCGGGACTGTCTTCATGAACACTGAAGCTTTCTTT; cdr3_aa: CASSWTGTVFMNTEAFF
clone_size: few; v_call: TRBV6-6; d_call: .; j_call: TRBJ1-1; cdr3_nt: TGTGCCAGCAGGTTCATGAACACTGAAGCTTTCTTT; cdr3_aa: CASRFMNTEAFF
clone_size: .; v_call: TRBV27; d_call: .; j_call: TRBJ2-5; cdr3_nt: TGTGCCAGCAGTTTGCGGGGGCTGTGGGAGACCCAGTACTTC; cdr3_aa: CASSLRGLWETQYF
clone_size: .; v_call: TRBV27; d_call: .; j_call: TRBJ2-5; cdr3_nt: TGTGCCAGCAGTTTACAGGGAATGGGGGAGACCCAGTACTTC; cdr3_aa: CASSLQGMGETQYF
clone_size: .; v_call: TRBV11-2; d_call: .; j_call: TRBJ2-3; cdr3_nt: TGTGCCAGCAGCTTAGTAGTAGGCCCACAGGATACGCAGTATTTT; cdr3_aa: CASSLVVGPQDTQYF
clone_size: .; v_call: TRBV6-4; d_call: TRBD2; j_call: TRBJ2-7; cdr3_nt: TGTGCCAGCAGTGACTCGTCAGCGGGATTCTCCTACGAGCAGTACTTC; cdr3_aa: CASSDSSAGFSYEQYF
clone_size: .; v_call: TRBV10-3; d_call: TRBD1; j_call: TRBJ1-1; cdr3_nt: TGTGCCATCAGGCCATTGTCGGGACAGGGGGCGAACACTGAAGCTTTCTTT; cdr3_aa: CAIRPLSGQGANTEAFF
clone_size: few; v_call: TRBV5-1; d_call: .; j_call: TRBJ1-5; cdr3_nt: TGCGCCAGCAGCCGCGACGGAGCTAGCAATCAGCCCCAGCATTTT; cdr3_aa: CASSRDGASNQPQHF
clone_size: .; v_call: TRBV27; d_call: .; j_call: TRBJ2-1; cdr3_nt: TGTGCCAGCAGCCTACAGGGACGCTCCTACAATGAGCAGTTCTTC; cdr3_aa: CASSLQGRSYNEQFF
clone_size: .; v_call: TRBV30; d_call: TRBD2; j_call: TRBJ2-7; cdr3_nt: TGTGCCTGGAGTCTGGCTAGCGGCTACGAGCAGTACTTC; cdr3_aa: CAWSLASGYEQYF
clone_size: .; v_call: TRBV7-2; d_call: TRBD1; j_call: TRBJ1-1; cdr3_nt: TGTGCCAGCAGCTACGGACAGGAGTGGACCACTGAAGCTTTCTTT; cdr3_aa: CASSYGQEWTTEAFF
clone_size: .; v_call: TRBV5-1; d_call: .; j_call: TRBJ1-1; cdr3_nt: TGCGCCAGCAGCCCGAAGACGGACACGAACACTGAAGCTTTCTTT; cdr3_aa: CASSPKTDTNTEAFF
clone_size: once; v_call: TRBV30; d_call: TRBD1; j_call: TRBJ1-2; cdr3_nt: TGTGCCTGGACCGATGGACAGGCTAACTATGGCTACACCTTC; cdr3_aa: CAWTDGQANYGYTF
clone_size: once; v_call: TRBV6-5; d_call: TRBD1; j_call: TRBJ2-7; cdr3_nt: TGTGCCAGCAGTTACTCATGGGACAGCTACGAGCAGTACTTC; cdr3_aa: CASSYSWDSYEQYF
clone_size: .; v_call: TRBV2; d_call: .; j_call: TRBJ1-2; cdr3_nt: TGTGCCAGCAGTGAGGAGATTCTCGCACACTATGGCTACACCTTC; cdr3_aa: CASSEEILAHYGYTF
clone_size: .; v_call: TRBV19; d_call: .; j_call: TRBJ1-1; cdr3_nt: TGTGCCAGTAGTATACCAGGGTTGAACACTGAAGCTTTCTTT; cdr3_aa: CASSIPGLNTEAFF
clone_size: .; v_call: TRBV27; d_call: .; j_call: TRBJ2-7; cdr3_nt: TGTGCCAGCAAAACCGGGACTCCGGATGCCGAGGTGTACGAGCAGTACTTC; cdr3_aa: CASKTGTPDAEVYEQYF
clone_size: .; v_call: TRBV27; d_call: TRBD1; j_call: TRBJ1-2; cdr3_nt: TGTGCCAGCAGCTTCGACCACAGGGGTGGCTACACCTTC; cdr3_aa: CASSFDHRGGYTF
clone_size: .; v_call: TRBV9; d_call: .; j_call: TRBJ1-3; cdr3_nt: TGTGCCAGCAGCGTACTCGGGGGCTCTGGAAACACCATATATTTT; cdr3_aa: CASSVLGGSGNTIYF
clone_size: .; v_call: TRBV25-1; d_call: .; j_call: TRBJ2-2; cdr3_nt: TGTGCCAGCAGTGAACCTACAGGGTCCGACACCGGGGAGCTGTTTTTT; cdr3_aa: CASSEPTGSDTGELFF
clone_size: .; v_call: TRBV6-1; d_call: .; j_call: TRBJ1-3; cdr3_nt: TGTGCCAGCAGTGAGAGGCGGGGTATTGGAAACACCATATATTTT; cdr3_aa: CASSERRGIGNTIYF
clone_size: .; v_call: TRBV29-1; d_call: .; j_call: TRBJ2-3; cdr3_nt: TGCAGCACCTCAGGGGCGGATACGCAGTATTTT; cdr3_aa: CSTSGADTQYF